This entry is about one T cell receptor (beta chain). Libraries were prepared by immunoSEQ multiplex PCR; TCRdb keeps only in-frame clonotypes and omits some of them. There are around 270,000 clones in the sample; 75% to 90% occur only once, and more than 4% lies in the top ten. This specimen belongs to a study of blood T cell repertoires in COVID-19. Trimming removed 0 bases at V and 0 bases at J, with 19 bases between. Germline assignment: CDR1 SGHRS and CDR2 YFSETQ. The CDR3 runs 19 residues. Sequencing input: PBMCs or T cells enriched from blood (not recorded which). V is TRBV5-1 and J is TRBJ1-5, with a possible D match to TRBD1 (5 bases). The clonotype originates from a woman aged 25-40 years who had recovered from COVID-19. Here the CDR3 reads CASSLAFRQPPYSNQPQHF. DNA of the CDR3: TGCGCCAGCAGCTTGGCCTTTCGACAGCCTCCTTATAGCAATCAGCCCCAGCATTTT.